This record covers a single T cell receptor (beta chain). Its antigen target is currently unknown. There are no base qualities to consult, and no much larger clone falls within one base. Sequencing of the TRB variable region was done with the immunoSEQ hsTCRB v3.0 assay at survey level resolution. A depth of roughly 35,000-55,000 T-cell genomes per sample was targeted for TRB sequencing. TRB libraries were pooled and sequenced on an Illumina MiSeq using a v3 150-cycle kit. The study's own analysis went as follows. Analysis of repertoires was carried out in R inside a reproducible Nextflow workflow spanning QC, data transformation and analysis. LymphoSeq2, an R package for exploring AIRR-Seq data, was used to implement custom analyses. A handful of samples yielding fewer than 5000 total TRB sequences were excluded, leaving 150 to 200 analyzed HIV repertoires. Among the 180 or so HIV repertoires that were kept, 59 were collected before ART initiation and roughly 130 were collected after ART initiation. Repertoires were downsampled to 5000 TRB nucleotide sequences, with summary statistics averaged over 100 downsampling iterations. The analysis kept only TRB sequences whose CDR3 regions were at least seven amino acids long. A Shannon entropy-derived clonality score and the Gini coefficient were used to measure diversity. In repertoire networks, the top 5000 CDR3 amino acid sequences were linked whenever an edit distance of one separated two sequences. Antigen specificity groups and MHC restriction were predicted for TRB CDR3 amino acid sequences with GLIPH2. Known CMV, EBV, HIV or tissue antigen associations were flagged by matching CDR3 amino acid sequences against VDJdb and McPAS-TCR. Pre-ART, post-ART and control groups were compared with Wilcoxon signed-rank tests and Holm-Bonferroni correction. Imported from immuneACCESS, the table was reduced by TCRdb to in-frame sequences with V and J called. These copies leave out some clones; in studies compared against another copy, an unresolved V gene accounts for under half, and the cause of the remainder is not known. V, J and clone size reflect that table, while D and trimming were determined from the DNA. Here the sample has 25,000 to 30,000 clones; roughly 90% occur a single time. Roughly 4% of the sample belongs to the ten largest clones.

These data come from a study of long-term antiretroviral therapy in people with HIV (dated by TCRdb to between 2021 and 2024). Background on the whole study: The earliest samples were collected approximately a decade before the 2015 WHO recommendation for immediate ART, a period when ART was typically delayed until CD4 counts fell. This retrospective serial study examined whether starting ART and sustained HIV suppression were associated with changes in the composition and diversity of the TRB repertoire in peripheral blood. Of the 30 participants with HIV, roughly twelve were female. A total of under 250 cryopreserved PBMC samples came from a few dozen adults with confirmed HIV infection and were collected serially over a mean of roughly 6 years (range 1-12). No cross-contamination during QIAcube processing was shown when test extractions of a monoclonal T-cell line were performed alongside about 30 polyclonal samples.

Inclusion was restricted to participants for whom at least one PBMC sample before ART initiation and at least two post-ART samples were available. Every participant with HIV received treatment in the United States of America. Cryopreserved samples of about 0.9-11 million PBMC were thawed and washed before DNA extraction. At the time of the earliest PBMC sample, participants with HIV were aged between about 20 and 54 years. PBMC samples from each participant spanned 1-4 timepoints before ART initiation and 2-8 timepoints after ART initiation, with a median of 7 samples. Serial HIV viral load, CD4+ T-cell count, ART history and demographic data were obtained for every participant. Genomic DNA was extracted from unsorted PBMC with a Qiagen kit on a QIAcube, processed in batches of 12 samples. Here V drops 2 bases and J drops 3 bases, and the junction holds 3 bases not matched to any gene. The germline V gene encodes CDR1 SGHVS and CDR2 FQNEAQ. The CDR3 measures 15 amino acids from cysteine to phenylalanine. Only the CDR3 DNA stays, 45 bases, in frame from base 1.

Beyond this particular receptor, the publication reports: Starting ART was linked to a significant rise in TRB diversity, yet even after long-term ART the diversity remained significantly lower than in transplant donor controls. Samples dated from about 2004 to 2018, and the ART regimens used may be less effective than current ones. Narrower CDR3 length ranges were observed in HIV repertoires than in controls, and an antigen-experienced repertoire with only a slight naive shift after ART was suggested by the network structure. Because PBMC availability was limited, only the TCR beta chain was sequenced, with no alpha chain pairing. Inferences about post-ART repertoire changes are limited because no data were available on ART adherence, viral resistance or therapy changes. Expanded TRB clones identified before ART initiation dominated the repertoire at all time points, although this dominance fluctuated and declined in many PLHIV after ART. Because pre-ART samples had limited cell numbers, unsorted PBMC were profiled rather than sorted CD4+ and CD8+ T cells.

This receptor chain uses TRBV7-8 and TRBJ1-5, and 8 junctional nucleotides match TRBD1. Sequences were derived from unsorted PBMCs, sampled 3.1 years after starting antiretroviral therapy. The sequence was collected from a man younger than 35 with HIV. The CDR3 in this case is CASSLQGAHNQPQHF. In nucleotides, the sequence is TGTGCCAGCAGCTTACAGGGGGCACACAATCAGCCCCAGCATTTT.